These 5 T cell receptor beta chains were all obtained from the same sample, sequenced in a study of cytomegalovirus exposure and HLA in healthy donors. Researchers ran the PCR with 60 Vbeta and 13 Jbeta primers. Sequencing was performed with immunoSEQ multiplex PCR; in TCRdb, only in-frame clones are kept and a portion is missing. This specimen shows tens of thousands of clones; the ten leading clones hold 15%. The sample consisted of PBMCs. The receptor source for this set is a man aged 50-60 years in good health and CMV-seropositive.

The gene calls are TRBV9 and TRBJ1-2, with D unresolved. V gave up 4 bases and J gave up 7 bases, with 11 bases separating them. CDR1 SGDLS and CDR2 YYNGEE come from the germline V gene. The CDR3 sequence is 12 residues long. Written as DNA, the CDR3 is TGTGCCAGCAGCCCACATTCTGGTGGCTACACCTTC. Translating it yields CASSPHSGGYTF.

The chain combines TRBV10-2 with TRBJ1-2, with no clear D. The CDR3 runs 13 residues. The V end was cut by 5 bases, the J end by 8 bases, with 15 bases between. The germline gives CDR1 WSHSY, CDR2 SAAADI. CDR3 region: CASSTDLPGGYTF. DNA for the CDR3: TGCGCCAGCAGTACCGACCTTCCGGGGGGCTACACCTTC.

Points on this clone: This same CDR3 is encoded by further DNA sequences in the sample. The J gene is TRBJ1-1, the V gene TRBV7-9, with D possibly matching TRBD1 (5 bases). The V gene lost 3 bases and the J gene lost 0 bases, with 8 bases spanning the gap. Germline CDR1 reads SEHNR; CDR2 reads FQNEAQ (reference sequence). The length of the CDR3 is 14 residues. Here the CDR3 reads CASSLGHLNTEAFF. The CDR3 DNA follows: TGTGCCAGCAGCTTGGGGCACCTGAACACTGAAGCTTTCTTT.

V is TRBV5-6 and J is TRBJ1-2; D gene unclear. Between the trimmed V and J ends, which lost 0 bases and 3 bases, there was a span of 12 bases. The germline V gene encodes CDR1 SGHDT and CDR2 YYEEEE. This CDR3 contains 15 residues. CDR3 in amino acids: CASSLALESHYGYTF. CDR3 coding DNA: TGTGCCAGCAGCTTGGCGTTGGAGAGTCACTATGGCTACACCTTC. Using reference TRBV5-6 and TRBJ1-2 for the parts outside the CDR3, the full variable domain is DAGVTQSPTHLIKTRGQQVTLRCSPKSGHDTVSWYQQALGQGPQFIFQYYEEEERQRGNFPDRFSGHQFPNYSSELNVNALLLGDSALYLCASSLALESHYGYTFGSGTRLTVV.

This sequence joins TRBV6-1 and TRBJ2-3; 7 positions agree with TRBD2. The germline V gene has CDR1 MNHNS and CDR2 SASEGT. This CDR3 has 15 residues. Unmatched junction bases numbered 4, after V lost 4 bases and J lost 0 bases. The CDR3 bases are TGTGCCAGCAGTGTAAGGGAGGGCAGCACAGATACGCAGTATTTT. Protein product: CASSVREGSTDTQYF.